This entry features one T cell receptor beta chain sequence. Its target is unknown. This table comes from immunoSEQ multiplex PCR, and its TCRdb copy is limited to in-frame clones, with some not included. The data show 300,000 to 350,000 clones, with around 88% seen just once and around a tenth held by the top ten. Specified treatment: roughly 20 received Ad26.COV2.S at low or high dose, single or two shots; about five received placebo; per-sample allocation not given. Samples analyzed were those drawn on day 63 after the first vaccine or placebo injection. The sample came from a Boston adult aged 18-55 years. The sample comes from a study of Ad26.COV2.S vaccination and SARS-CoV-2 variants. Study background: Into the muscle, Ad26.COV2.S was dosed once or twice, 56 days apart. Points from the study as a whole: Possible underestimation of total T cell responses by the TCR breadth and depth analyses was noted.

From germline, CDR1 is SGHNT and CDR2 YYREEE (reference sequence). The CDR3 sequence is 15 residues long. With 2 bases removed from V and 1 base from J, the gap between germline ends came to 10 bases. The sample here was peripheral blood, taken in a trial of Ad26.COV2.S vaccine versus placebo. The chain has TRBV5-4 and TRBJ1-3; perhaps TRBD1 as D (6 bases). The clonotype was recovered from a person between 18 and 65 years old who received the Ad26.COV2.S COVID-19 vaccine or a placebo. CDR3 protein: CASSFPGASGNTIYF. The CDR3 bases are TGTGCCAGCAGCTTTCCAGGGGCTTCTGGAAACACCATATATTTT.